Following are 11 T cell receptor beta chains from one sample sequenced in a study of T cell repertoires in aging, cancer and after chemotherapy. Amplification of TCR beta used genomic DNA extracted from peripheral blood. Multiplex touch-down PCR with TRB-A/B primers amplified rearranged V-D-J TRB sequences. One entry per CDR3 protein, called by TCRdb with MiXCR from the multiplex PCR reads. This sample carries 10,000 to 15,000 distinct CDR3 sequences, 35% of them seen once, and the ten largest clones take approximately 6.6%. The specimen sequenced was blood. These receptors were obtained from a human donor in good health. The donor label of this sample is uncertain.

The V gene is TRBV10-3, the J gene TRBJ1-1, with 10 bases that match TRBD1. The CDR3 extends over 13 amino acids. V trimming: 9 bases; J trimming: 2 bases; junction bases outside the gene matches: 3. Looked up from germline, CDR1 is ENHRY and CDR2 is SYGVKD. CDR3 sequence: CAMRTGGNTEAFF. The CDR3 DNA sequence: TGTGCCATGAGGACAGGGGGTAACACTGAAGCTTTCTTT.

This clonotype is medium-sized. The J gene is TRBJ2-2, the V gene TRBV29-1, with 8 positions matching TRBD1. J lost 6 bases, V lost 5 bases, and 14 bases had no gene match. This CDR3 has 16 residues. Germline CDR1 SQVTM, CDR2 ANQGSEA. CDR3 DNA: TGCAGCGTTAATTTGAGGACAGGGATTCGTTCCGGGGAGCTGTTTTTT. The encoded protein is CSVNLRTGIRSGELFF.

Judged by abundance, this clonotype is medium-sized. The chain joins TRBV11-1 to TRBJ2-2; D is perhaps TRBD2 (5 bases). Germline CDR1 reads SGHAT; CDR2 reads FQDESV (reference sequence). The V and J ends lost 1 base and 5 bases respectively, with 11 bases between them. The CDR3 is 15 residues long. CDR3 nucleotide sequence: TGTGCCAGCAGCTTAGTGGGAGTTGAAACCGGGGAGCTGTTTTTT. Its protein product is CASSLVGVETGELFF.

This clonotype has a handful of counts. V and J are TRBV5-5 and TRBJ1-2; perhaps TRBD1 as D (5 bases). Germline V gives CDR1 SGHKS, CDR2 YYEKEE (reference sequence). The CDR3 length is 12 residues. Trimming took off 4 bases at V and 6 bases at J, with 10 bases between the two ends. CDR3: CASSLARDGYTF. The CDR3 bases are TGTGCCAGCAGCCTGGCCAGGGATGGCTACACCTTC. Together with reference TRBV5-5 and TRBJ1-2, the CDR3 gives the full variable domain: DAGVTQSPTHLIKTRGQQVTLRCSPISGHKSVSWYQQVLGQGPQFIFQYYEKEERGRGNFPDRFSARQFPNYSSELNVNALLLGDSALYLCASSLARDGYTFGSGTRLTVV.

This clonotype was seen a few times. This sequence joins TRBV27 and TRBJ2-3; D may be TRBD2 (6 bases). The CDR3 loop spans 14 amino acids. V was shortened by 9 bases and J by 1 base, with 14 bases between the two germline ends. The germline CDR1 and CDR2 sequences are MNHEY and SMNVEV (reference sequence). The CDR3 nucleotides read TGTGCCAGTCGCCGGGAGCGGGGCACAGATACGCAGTATTTT. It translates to CASRRERGTDTQYF.

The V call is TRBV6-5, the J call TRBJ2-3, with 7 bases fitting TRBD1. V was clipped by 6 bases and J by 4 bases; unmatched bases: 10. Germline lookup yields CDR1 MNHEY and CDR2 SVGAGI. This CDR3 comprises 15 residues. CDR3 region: CASRQGYSGPDTQYF. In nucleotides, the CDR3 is TGTGCCAGCAGACAGGGGTATTCAGGTCCAGATACGCAGTATTTT.

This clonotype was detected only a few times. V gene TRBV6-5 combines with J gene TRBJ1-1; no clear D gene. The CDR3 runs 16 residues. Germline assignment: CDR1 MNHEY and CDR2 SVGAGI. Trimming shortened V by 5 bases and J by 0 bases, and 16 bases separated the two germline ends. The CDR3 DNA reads TGTGCCAGCAGTGAAGCGTTTAGAATCATGAACACTGAAGCTTTCTTT. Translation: CASSEAFRIMNTEAFF.

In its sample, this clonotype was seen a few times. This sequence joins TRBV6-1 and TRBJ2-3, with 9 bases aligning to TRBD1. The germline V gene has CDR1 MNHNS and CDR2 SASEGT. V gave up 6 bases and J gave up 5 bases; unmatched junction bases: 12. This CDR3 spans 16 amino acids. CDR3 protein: CASRDNPGQGKDTQYF. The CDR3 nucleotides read TGTGCCAGCAGGGACAATCCGGGACAGGGCAAAGATACGCAGTATTTT.

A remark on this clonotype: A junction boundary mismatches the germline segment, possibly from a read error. In DNA form, the CDR3 reads TGCGCCAGCAGTGAGTCCAGGGTGGGGGTTATCGCCTTC. It specifies CASSESRVGVIAF. This chain connects TRBV10-1 to TRBJ1-2, with a weak D call TRBD1 (5 bases). This CDR3 contains 13 residues. Germline-derived CDR1 and CDR2 are WNHNN and SYGVQD (reference sequence).

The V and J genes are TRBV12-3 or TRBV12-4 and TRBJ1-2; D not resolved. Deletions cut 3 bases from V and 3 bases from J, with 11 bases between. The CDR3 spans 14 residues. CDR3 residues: CASSLTAAHYGYTF. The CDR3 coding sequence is TGTGCCAGCAGTTTGACGGCGGCGCACTATGGCTACACCTTC.

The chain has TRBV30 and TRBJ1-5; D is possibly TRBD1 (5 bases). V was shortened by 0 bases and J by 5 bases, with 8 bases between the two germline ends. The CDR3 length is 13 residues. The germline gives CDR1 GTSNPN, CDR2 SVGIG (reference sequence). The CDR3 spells CAWSVRGDQPQHF. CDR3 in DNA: TGTGCCTGGAGTGTACGGGGGGATCAGCCCCAGCATTTT. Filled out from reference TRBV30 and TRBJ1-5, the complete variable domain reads SQTIHQWPATLVQPVGSPLSLECTVEGTSNPNLYWYRQAAGRGLQLLFYSVGIGQISSEVPQNLSASRPQDRQFILSSKKLLLSDSGFYLCAWSVRGDQPQHFGDGTRLSIL.